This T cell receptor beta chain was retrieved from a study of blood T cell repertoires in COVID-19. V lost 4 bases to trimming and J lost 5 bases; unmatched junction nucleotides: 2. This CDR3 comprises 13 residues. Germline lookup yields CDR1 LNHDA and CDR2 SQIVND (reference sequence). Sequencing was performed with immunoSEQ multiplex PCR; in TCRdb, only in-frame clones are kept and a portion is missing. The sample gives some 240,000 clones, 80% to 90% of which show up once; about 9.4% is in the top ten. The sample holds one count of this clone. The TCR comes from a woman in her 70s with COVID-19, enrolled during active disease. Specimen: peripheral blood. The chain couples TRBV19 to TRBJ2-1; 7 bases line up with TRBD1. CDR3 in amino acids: CASSRDRDNEQFF. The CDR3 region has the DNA TGTGCCAGTAGTAGAGACAGGGACAATGAGCAGTTCTTC.